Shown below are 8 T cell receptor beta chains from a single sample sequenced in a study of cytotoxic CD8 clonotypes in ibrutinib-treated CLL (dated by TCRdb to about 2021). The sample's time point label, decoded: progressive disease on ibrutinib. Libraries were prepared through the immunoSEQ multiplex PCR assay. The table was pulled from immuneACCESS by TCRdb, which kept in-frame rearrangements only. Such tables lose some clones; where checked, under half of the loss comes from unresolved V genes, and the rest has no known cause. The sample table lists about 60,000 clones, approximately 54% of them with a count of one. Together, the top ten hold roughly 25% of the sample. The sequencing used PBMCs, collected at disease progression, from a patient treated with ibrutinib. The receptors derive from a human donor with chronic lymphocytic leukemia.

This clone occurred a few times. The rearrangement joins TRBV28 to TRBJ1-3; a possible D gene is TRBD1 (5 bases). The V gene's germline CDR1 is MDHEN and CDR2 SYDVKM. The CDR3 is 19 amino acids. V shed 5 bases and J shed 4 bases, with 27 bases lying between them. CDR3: CASSPLTDFTGSRGNTIYF. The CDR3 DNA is TGTGCCAGCAGTCCTCTGACAGATTTCACAGGTTCCAGGGGAAACACCATATATTTT.

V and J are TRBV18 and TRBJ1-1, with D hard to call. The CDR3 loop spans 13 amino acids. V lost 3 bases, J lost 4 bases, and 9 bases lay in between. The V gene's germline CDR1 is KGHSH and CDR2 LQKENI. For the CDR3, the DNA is TGTGCCAGCTCACCGAAGGTTCGCACTGAAGCTTTCTTT. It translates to CASSPKVRTEAFF.

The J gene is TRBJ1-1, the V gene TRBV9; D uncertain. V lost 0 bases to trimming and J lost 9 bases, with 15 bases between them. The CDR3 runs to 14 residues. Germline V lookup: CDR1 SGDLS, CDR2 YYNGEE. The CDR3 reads CASSVVRAAGQAFF. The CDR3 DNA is TGTGCCAGCAGCGTAGTTAGGGCGGCTGGGCAAGCTTTCTTT.

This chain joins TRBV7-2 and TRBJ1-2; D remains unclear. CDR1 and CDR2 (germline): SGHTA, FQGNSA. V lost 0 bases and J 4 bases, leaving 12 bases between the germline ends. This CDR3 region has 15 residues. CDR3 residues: CASSLAWQPLYGYTF. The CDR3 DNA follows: TGTGCCAGCAGCTTAGCGTGGCAGCCCCTCTATGGCTACACCTTC.

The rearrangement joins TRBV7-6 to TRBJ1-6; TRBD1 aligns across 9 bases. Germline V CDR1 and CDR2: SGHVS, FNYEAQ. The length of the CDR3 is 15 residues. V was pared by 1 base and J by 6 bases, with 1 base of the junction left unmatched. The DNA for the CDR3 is TGTGCCAGCAGCTTAGGACAGGGGGTTAATTCACCCCTCCACTTT. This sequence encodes CASSLGQGVNSPLHF.

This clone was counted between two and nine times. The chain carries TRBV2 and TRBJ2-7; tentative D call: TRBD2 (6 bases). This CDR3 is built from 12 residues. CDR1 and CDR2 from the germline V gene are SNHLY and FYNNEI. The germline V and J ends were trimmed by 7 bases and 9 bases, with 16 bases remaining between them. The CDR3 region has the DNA TGTGCCAGCACATCTGATGGGAGGCGGCAGTACTTC. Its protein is CASTSDGRRQYF.

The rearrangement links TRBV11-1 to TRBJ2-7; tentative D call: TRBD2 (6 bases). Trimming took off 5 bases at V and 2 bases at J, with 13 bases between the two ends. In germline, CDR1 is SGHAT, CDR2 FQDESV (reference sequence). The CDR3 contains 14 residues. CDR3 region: CASSIHRTTYEQYF. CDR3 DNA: TGTGCCAGCAGCATCCACCGGACTACCTACGAGCAGTACTTC.

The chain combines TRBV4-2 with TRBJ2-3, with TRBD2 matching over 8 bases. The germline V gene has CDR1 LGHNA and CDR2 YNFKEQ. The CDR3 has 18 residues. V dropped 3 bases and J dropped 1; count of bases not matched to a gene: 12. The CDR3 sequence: CASSHFISRGAGTDTQYF. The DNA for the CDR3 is TGTGCCAGCAGCCATTTTATTTCGCGGGGGGCCGGCACAGATACGCAGTATTTT.